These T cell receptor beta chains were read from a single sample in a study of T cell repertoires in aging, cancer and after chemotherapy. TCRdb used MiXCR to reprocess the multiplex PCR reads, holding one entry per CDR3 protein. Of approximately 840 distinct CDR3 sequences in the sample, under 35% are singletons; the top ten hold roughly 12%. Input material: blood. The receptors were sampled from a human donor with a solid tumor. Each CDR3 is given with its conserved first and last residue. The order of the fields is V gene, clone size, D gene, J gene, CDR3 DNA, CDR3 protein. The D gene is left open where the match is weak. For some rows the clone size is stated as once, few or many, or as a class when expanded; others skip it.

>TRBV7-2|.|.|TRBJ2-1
TGTGCCAGCAGCCCCCGGAGAGGGGCCTACAATGAGCAGTTCTTC
CASSPRRGAYNEQFF
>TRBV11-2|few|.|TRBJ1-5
TGTGCCAGCAGCTTAGACAGGTATCAGCCCCAGCATTTT
CASSLDRYQPQHF
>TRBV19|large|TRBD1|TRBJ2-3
TGTGCCAGTAGTACACAGGGGGCGACAGATACGCAGTATTTT
CASSTQGATDTQYF
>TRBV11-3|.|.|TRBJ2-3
TGTGCCAGCAGCTACTCCACCGGGGCAATTAATCCAGATACGCAGTATTTT
CASSYSTGAINPDTQYF
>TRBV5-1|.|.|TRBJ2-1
TGCGCCAGCAGCTTTGCAAATGAGCAGTTCTTC
CASSFANEQFF
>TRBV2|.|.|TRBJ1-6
TGTGCCAGCCGGGACGGAGGGAATTCACCCCTCCACTTT
CASRDGGNSPLHF
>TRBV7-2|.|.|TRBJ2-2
TGTGCCAGCAGCTTAGTAAGGGGGGGGGAGCTGTTTTTT
CASSLVRGGELFF
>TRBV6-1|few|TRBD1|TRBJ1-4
TGTGCCAGCAGTGAAGGACAGGGGTTTGAAAAACTGTTTTTT
CASSEGQGFEKLFF
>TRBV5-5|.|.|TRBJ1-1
TGTGCCAGCATAAAGAACACTGAAGCTTTCTTT
CASIKNTEAFF
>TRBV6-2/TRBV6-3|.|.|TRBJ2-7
TGTGCCAGCAGGGACCTCAACTACGAGCAGTACTTC
CASRDLNYEQYF
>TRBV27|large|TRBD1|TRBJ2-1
TGTGCCAGCAGTTCCAGGGACAGGGACTCCTACAATGAGCAGTTCTTC
CASSSRDRDSYNEQFF
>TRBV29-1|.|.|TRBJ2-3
TGCAGCCTAAATGGGGGGAGGACAGATACGCAGTATTTT
CSLNGGRTDTQYF
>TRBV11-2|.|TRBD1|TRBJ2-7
TGTGCCAGCAGCTTGGGACAGGGCGGTCATGACGAGCAGTACTTC
CASSLGQGGHDEQYF
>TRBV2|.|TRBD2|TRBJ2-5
TGTGCCAGCAGTCTAGCGGGAGGGGAGACCCAGTACTTC
CASSLAGGETQYF
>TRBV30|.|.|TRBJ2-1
TGTGCCTGGAGGTCCGTCTACAATGAGCAGTTCTTC
CAWRSVYNEQFF
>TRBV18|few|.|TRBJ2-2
TGTGCCGGTACCAGGGACCTAGCGTCTAACACCGGGGAGCTGTTTTTT
CAGTRDLASNTGELFF
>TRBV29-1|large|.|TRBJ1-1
TGCAGCGTTCTACGGGGGGCCTACACTGAAGCTTTCTTT
CSVLRGAYTEAFF
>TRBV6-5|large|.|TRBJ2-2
TGTGCCAGCAGTTACGAGGGGCTTAACACCGGGGAGCTGTTTTTT
CASSYEGLNTGELFF
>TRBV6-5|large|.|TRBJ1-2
TGTGCCAGCAGAGCCGGGATATATGGCTACACCTTC
CASRAGIYGYTF
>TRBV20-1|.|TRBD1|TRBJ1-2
TGCAGTGCCAGAAGCCCGCAGGGGGTAGTCTCCAGCTACACCTTC
CSARSPQGVVSSYTF
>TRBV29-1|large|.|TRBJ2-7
TGCAGCGTTGAAGGGGGACCGCTCTACGAGCAGTACTTC
CSVEGGPLYEQYF
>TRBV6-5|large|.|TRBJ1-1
TGTGCCAGCAGTCACGGACGGATCCTTGTCACTGAAGCTTTCTTT
CASSHGRILVTEAFF
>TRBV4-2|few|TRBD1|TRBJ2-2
TGTGCCAGCAGCCAAGAAGAACAGGGGGCGTTTGATTCCGGGGAGCTGTTTTTT
CASSQEEQGAFDSGELFF
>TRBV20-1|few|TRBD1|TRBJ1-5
TGCAGTGCTAGCCCCGTGGGACAGGGGTTAAGGAGCAATCAGCCCCAGCATTTT
CSASPVGQGLRSNQPQHF
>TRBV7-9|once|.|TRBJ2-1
TGTGCCAGCAGCTTTAAGCCAGGGGATTCCGACGATGAGCAGTTCTTC
CASSFKPGDSDDEQFF
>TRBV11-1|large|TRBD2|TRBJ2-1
TGTGCCAGCAGCTCAAGCGGGGGGGCCGGTGAGCAGTTCTTC
CASSSSGGAGEQFF
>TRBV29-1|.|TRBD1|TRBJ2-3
TGCAGCGTCGCCCGGACAGGGAGCACAGATACGCAGTATTTT
CSVARTGSTDTQYF
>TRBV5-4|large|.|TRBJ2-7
TGTGCCAGCAGCCTAAACGCCGGGAGTAAGGGGTCCGAGCAGTACTTC
CASSLNAGSKGSEQYF
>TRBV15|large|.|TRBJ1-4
TGTGCCACCAGCAGGGAGTTAATGGCGAATGAAAAACTGTTTTTT
CATSRELMANEKLFF
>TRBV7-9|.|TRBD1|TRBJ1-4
TGTGCCAGCAGCTTGACAGGGGATCTTAGGAAACTGTTTTTT
CASSLTGDLRKLFF
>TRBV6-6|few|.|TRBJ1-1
TGTGCCAGCAGTTACAAGGACATAGGAGACACTGAAGCTTTCTTT
CASSYKDIGDTEAFF
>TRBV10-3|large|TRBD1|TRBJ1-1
TGTGCCATCAGACAGGGGTGGAACACTGAAGCTTTCTTT
CAIRQGWNTEAFF
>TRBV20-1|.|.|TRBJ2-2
TGCAGTGCTAGAGGGGATATGGGGGGGACAACCACCGGGGAGCTGTTTTTT
CSARGDMGGTTTGELFF
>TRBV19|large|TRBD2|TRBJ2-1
TGTGCCAGTAGTGTGGGTACTAGCGGGAGCAATGAGCAGTTCTTC
CASSVGTSGSNEQFF
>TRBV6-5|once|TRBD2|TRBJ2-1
TGTGCCAGCAGACGCGGGGGGAATGAGCAGTTCTTC
CASRRGGNEQFF
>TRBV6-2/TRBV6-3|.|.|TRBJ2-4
TGTGCCACCGGGACATCGGAGATGGAAAACATTCAGTACTTC
CATGTSEMENIQYF
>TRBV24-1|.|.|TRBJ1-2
TGTGCCACCAGTGAACTACAGGGATATGGCTACACCTTC
CATSELQGYGYTF
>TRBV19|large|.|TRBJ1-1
TGTGCCAGTAGTTGGAACACTGAAGCTTTCTTT
CASSWNTEAFF
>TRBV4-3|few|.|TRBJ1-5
TGCGCCAGCAGCCAAGATAGGGCCACCAATCAGCCCCAGCATTTT
CASSQDRATNQPQHF
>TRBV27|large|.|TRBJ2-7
TGTGCCACCAGGGGGGACAGCTCCTACGAGCAGTACTTC
CATRGDSSYEQYF
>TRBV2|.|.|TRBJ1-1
TGTGCCAGCAGTGAACTCAGGGCCCTCGGCACTGAAGCTTTCTTT
CASSELRALGTEAFF
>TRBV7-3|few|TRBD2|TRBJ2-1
TGTGCCAGCAGCTCCACCGGGACTAGCGGGAGGAGGGAGCAGTTCTTC
CASSSTGTSGRREQFF
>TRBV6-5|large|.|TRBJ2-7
TGTGCCAGCACCGGGACGACGACCTACGAGCAGTACTTC
CASTGTTTYEQYF
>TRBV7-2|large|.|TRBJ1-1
TGTGCCAGCAGCTTAGTGGGGGGGAACACTGAAGCTTTCTTT
CASSLVGGNTEAFF
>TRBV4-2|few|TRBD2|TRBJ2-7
TGTGCCAGCAGCCAAGGGCTAGCGGGGGCCTCCTACGAGCAGTACTTC
CASSQGLAGASYEQYF
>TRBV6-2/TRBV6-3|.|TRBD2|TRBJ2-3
TGTGCCAGCAGACCTATAGCGGGAGAGACCCATCCGCAGTATTTT
CASRPIAGETHPQYF
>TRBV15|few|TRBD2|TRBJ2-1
TGTGCCACCAGCAGGGAAGCCGGGACTAGCAGCAATGAGCAGTTCTTC
CATSREAGTSSNEQFF